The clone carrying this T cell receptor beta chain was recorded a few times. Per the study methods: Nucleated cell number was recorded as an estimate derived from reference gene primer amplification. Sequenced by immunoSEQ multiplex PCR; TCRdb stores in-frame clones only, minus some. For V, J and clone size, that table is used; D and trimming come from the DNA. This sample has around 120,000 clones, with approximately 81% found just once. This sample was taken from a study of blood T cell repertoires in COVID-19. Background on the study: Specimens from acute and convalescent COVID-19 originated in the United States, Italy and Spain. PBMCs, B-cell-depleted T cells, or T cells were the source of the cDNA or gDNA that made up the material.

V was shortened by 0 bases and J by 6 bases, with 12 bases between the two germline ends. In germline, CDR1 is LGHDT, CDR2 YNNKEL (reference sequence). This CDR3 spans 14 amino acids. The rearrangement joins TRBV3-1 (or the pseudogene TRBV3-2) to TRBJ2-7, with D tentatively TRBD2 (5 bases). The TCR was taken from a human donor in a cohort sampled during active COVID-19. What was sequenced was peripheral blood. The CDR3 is CASSQDPDSAEQYF. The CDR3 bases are TGTGCCAGCAGCCAAGATCCGGACTCTGCCGAGCAGTACTTC.